This T cell receptor beta chain was documented in a study of blood T cell repertoires in COVID-19. Clones were read by immunoSEQ multiplex PCR, and TCRdb kept only the in-frame ones, dropping some. The data contain approximately 300,000 clones, around 86% of them singletons. This CDR3 has 14 residues. Trimming took 6 bases from V and 7 from J, leaving 15 bases between them. Germline-derived CDR1 and CDR2 are SNHLY and FYNNEI. The sample comprised PBMCs or T cells enriched from blood (not recorded which). The clonotype was recovered from a young man who had recovered from COVID-19. The rearrangement uses TRBV2 and TRBJ1-4, with D possibly being TRBD1 (5 bases). This CDR3 reads CASSRAGSGEKLFF. The CDR3 bases are TGTGCCAGCAGCCGGGCAGGGTCGGGTGAAAAACTGTTTTTT.